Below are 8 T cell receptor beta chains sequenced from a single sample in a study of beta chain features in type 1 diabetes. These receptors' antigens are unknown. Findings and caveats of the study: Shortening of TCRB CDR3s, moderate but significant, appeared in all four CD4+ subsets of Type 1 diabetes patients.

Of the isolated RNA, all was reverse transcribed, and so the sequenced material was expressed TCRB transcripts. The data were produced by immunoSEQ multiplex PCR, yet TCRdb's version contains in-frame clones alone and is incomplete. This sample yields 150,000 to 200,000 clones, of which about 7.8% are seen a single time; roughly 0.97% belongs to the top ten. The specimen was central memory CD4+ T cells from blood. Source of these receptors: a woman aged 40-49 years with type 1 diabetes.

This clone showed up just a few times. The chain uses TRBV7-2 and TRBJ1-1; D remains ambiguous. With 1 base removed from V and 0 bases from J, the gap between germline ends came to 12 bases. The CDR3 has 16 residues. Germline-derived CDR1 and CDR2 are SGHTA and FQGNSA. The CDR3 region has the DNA TGTGCCAGCAGCTTAGAGTGGGGAGGTGTGAACACTGAAGCTTTCTTT. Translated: CASSLEWGGVNTEAFF.

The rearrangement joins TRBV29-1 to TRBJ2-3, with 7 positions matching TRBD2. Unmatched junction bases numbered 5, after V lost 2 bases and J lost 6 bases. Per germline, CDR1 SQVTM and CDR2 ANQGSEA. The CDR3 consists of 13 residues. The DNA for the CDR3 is TGCAGCGTTGAACCGGGACTACGGGATACGCAGTATTTT. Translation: CSVEPGLRDTQYF.

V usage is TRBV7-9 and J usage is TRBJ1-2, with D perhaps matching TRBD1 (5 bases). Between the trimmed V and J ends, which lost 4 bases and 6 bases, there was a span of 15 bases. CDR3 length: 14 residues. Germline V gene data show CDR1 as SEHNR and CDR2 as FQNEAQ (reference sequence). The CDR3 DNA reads TGTGCCAGCAGCTACGATGGGGAAGGGGATGGCTACACCTTC. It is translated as CASSYDGEGDGYTF.

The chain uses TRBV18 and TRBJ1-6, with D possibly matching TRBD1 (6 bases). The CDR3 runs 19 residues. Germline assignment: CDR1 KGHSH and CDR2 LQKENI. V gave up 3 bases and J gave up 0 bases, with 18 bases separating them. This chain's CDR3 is CASSPSGAPSSSYNSPLHF. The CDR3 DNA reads TGTGCCAGCTCACCGTCAGGGGCCCCATCCAGCTCCTATAATTCACCCCTCCACTTT.

CDR3 nucleotide sequence: TGCGCCAGCAGCACCTCGACAGGGCACTATGGCTACACCTTC. Its protein product is CASSTSTGHYGYTF. The rearrangement uses TRBV4-1 and TRBJ1-2, with 7 bases fitting TRBD1. Germline values: CDR1 MGHRA, CDR2 YSYEKL. The CDR3 totals 14 residues. The trim removed 5 bases at V and 3 bases at J, leaving 6 bases unmatched.

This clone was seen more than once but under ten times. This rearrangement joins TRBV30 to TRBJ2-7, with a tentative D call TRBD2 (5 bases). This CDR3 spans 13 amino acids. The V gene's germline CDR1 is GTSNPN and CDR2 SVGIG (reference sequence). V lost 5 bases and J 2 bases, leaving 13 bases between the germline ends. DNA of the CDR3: TGTGCCTGGTCGGACTCACCCGCCTACGAGCAGTACTTC. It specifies CAWSDSPAYEQYF.

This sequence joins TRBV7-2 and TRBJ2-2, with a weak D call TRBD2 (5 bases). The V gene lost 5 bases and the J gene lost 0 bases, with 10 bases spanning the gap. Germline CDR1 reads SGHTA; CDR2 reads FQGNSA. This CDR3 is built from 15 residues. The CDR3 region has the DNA TGTGCCAGCAGCCCCCGGGATTCGAACACCGGGGAGCTGTTTTTT. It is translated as CASSPRDSNTGELFF.

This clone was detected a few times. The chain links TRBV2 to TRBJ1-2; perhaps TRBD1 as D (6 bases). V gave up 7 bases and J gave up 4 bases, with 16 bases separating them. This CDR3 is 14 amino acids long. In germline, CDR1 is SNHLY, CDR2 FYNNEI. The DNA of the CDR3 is TGTGCCAGCACTAATAACAGGGTGGGCTATGGCTACACCTTC. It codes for CASTNNRVGYGYTF.